This entry features one TCR beta chain sequence. Its antigen is unidentified. Use of 60 Vbeta and 13 Jbeta primers characterized the PCR. The table came from immunoSEQ multiplex PCR; TCRdb's copy has only in-frame clones and leaves some out. The sample contains about 180,000 clones, just over 70% of which appear only once. This sample was included in a study of cytomegalovirus exposure and HLA in healthy donors. Regarding the study as a whole: Many donors shared some public TCRs, even though most TCR sequences were rare. The authors excluded some V segments, including TRBV6-2 and TRBV6-3, as indistinguishable. Fewer N-insertions (relative to the approximately 670-donor mean) were reportedly seen in an Asian-associated ancestry cluster in a later analysis.

Trimming at V came to 5 bases and at J to 6 bases, leaving 5 bases not matched to a gene. The germline V gene encodes CDR1 GTSNPN and CDR2 SVGIG (reference sequence). This CDR3 contains 13 residues. This receptor was identified in a human donor in good health. The sample consisted of PBMCs. The chain uses TRBV30 and TRBJ1-5; 9 bases are a match to TRBD1. CDR3: CAWAGQGIQPQHF. The CDR3 DNA reads as TGTGCCTGGGCGGGACAGGGTATTCAGCCCCAGCATTTT. Looking up the rest from reference TRBV30 and TRBJ1-5 gives the full variable domain: SQTIHQWPATLVQPVGSPLSLECTVEGTSNPNLYWYRQAAGRGLQLLFYSVGIGQISSEVPQNLSASRPQDRQFILSSKKLLLSDSGFYLCAWAGQGIQPQHFGDGTRLSIL.